This TCR beta chain originates from a study of blood T cell repertoires in COVID-19. Germline CDR1 reads SGHNT; CDR2 reads YENEEA. The CDR3 contains 13 residues. V lost 5 bases, J lost 7 bases, and 14 bases lay in between. Assay used: immunoSEQ multiplex PCR; TCRdb lists only in-frame clones, some missing. This repertoire shows 400,000 to 450,000 clones, 90% found once; its top ten account for less than 0.75%. Participants' own reports of clinical history determined their cohort assignment. The source of this sequence is a man younger than 35 who had recovered from COVID-19. Sequenced input: PBMCs or T cells enriched from blood (not recorded which). The rearrangement joins TRBV11-3 to TRBJ2-5, with TRBD2 as a possible D gene (6 bases). The DNA for the CDR3 is TGTGCCAGCAGCCGGAGGGAGGATGGGACCCAGTACTTC. As protein: CASSRREDGTQYF.